The 5 T cell receptor beta chains below come from one sample, sequenced in a study of chemoradiotherapy in HPV16-positive cancers. Method: immunoSEQ multiplex PCR; TCRdb's copy keeps in-frame clones and lacks some. The sample holds around 12,000 clones, roughly 61% seen once. The specimen was obtained from a patient who underwent chemoradiotherapy. The receptors originated from a human donor with HPV-associated anogenital cancer.

The chain employs TRBV6-1 and TRBJ2-7; D tentatively reads TRBD1 or TRBD2 (7 bases each). The V end lost 9 bases, the J end lost 5 bases, and 23 bases lay between the germline ends. The CDR3 contains 15 residues. The germline V gene has CDR1 MNHNS and CDR2 SASEGT. CDR3 protein: CASRQGGDFSHEQYF. The CDR3 DNA follows: TGTGCCAGTCGACAGGGAGGGGACTTTTCCCACGAGCAGTACTTC.

This clone was observed once. This sequence joins TRBV11-2 and TRBJ2-5; a possible D gene is TRBD1 (5 bases). This CDR3 comprises 15 residues. The germline CDR1 and CDR2 sequences are SGHAT and FQNNGV. V lost 5 bases to trimming and J lost 4 bases, with 17 bases between them. Written as DNA, the CDR3 is TGTGCCAGCAGCGTGGATCCAGGGTACGCAGAGACCCAGTACTTC. Encoded protein: CASSVDPGYAETQYF.

This clone has more than one count but fewer than ten. The chain has TRBV28 and TRBJ2-3; perhaps TRBD2 as D (5 bases). The germline V gene encodes CDR1 MDHEN and CDR2 SYDVKM. V was pared by 4 bases and J by 0 bases, with 11 bases between. This CDR3 has 15 residues. CDR3 sequence: CASSWTGSSTDTQYF. As DNA, the CDR3 is TGTGCCAGCAGTTGGACGGGGAGTAGCACAGATACGCAGTATTTT.

The chain couples TRBV19 to TRBJ1-4; D gene ambiguous. The CDR3 runs to 14 residues. V was trimmed by 8 bases and J by 4 bases, leaving 14 bases between them. The germline V gene has CDR1 LNHDA and CDR2 SQIVND (reference sequence). The CDR3 loop is CASSLRWDNEKLFF. The CDR3 DNA reads TGTGCCAGTTCCCTGCGTTGGGATAATGAAAAACTGTTTTTT.

The genes are TRBV7-8 and TRBJ2-1, with D possibly being TRBD2 (5 bases). The V gene's germline CDR1 is SGHVS and CDR2 FQNEAQ. The CDR3 totals 18 residues. The V and J ends lost 4 bases and 1 base respectively, with 20 bases between them. CDR3: CASSSSQADWRSYNEQFF. The CDR3 DNA reads as TGTGCCAGCAGCTCTTCTCAAGCGGACTGGCGATCCTACAATGAGCAGTTCTTC. The full variable domain, with the rest looked up from reference TRBV7-8 and TRBJ2-1, is GAGVSQSPRYKVAKRGQDVALRCDPISGHVSLFWYQQALGQGPEFLTYFQNEAQLDKSGLPSDRFFAERPEGSVSTLKIQRTQQEDSAVYLCASSSSQADWRSYNEQFFGPGTRLTVL.